Listed below are T cell receptor beta chains from one sample, sequenced in a study of T cell changes during pregnancy in multiple sclerosis. Measured with immunoSEQ multiplex PCR; TCRdb has only the in-frame clones, and not every one. The sample carries fewer than 80,000 clones, 80% to 95% recorded once. The sequencing here drew on peripheral blood, taken in the third trimester of pregnancy. The receptors stem from a female donor in good health, enrolled as a control in a pregnancy study. Each CDR3 is given with its conserved first and last residue. The D gene is left open where the match is weak. For some rows the clone size is stated as once, few or many, or as a class when expanded; others skip it.

abundance,v_gene,d_gene,j_gene,CDR3aa,CDR3nt
-,TRBV15,-,TRBJ1-2,CATSRDTTYRIYGYTF,TGTGCCACCAGCAGAGATACTACCTACAGGATCTATGGCTACACCTTC
-,TRBV2,-,TRBJ1-5,CASIEVAGNQPQHF,TGTGCCAGCATTGAAGTGGCGGGCAATCAGCCCCAGCATTTT
once,TRBV7-9,TRBD2,TRBJ2-7,CASSQPGLGGVYEQYF,TGTGCCAGCAGCCAACCGGGACTAGGTGGGGTGTACGAGCAGTACTTC
-,TRBV4-1,TRBD1,TRBJ1-6,CASRDRGESPLHF,TGCGCCAGCAGGGACAGGGGAGAATCACCCCTCCACTTT
-,TRBV28,-,TRBJ1-1,CASRPGQNTEAFF,TGTGCCAGCAGGCCGGGTCAGAACACTGAAGCTTTCTTT
-,TRBV7-2,-,TRBJ2-5,CASSLGGQGGTQYF,TGTGCCAGCAGCCTCGGGGGGCAGGGAGGCACCCAGTACTTC
once,TRBV4-3,-,TRBJ1-4,CASSVGGRANEKLFF,TGCGCCAGCAGCGTAGGGGGTCGAGCTAATGAAAAACTGTTTTTT
-,TRBV19,TRBD1,TRBJ1-5,CASSTGHRGRGDQPQHF,TGTGCCAGTAGTACAGGCCACAGGGGGCGGGGGGATCAGCCCCAGCATTTT
once,TRBV7-9,-,TRBJ2-1,CASSLWRASYNEQFF,TGTGCCAGCAGCTTATGGAGAGCTTCCTACAATGAGCAGTTCTTC
-,TRBV28,-,TRBJ1-1,CASSRHWKNAEAFF,TGTGCCAGCAGTCGACACTGGAAGAACGCTGAAGCTTTCTTT
-,TRBV28,TRBD1,TRBJ2-6,CASRRQGAGGANVLTF,TGTGCCAGCAGAAGACAGGGGGCCGGTGGGGCCAACGTCCTGACTTTC
-,TRBV15,TRBD2,TRBJ2-7,CATSRAALAGGHEQYF,TGTGCCACCAGCAGAGCCGCGCTAGCGGGAGGCCACGAGCAGTACTTC
-,TRBV28,-,TRBJ1-5,CASAQTVIESMAQHF,TGTGCCAGCGCCCAGACAGTGATAGAATCAATGGCCCAGCATTTT
-,TRBV28,TRBD1,TRBJ1-2,CASSSTGRYGYTF,TGTGCCAGCAGTTCGACAGGGCGATATGGCTACACCTTC
-,TRBV27,-,TRBJ2-6,CASGWRGTGANVLTF,TGTGCCAGCGGGTGGAGGGGAACTGGGGCCAACGTCCTGACTTTC
-,TRBV12-2,-,TRBJ2-3,CSPPIGTDTQYF,TGTTCCCCCCCTATCGGTACAGATACGCAGTATTTT
-,TRBV28,-,TRBJ2-7,CASYRGPSYEQYF,TGTGCCAGCTATAGGGGCCCTTCCTACGAGCAGTACTTC
-,TRBV18,TRBD2,TRBJ2-2,CASSPNSLAGTGELFF,TGTGCCAGCTCACCGAATAGTCTAGCGGGCACCGGGGAGCTGTTTTTT
-,TRBV7-6,TRBD1,TRBJ1-1,CASSFPTGDTEAFF,TGTGCCAGCAGCTTCCCTACAGGGGACACTGAAGCTTTCTTT
-,TRBV9,-,TRBJ2-7,CASSSSEGPYEQYF,TGTGCCAGCAGCTCGTCGGAGGGGCCCTACGAGCAGTACTTC
-,TRBV28,-,TRBJ1-4,CASSFGGTNEKLFF,TGTGCCAGCAGTTTCGGGGGGACTAATGAAAAACTGTTTTTT
-,TRBV5-6,TRBD1,TRBJ1-5,CASSGGQGLNQPQHF,TGTGCCAGCAGCGGGGGACAGGGGCTCAATCAGCCCCAGCATTTT
-,TRBV5-1,-,TRBJ2-7,CASSQQQIEIGEQYF,TGCGCCAGCAGCCAACAACAGATCGAGATCGGCGAGCAGTACTTC
-,TRBV11-3,-,TRBJ2-1,CASSRTAPLGNEQFF,TGTGCCAGCAGCAGAACCGCCCCTCTAGGTAATGAGCAGTTCTTC
-,TRBV7-7,TRBD2,TRBJ2-1,CASSPILAGGVNEQFF,TGTGCTAGCAGCCCCATACTAGCGGGGGGAGTCAATGAGCAGTTCTTC
-,TRBV6-6,TRBD1,TRBJ1-5,CASSYDRGQSQPQHF,TGTGCCAGCAGTTACGACAGGGGGCAAAGTCAGCCCCAGCATTTT